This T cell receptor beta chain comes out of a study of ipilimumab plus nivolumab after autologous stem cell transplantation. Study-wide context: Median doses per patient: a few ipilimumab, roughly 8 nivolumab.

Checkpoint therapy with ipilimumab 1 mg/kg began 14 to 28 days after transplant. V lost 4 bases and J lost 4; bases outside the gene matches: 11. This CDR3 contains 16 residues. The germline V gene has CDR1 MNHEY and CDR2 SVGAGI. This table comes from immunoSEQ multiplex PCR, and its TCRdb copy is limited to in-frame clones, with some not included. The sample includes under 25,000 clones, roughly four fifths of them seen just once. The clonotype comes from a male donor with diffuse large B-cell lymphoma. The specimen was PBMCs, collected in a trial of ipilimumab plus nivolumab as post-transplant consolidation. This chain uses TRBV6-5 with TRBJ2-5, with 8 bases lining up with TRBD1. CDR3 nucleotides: TGTGCCAGCAGTTCCCTCCAGGGGGCCCGCCGAGAGACCCAGTACTTC. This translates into CASSSLQGARRETQYF.